This record looks at one T cell receptor beta chain sequence and its context. Its antigen is not known. The data are from a study of radiation and T cells in renal cell carcinoma. The CDR3 contains 14 residues. V shed 8 bases and J shed 0 bases, with 13 bases lying between them. CDR1 is MNHEY and CDR2 is SVGAGI in the germline V gene. Time point in this sample: blood 2 weeks post-SBRT. The treatment: 15 Gy SBRT to primary tumor, nephrectomy 4 weeks later. Serial blood draws occurred at baseline and 2 and 4 weeks post-SBRT. The repertoire was sequenced with immunoSEQ multiplex PCR; TCRdb's copy has only in-frame clones and lacks some. In the table there are roughly 130,000 clones, 81% of which are singletons. Study-level findings and limits: Baseline intratumoral clonotype presence is unknown without pretreatment biopsies. Top tumor clonotypes rose in blood 2 weeks post-radiation, then contracted.

The genes are TRBV6-5 and TRBJ2-5; tentatively, D is TRBD1 (6 bases). The receptor's source is a woman aged 60-75 years with renal cell carcinoma. The material sequenced was blood, taken from a patient whose treatment included radiotherapy and nephrectomy. The CDR3 nucleotides read TGTGCCAGCGGGAAAAGGGGGTACCAAGAGACCCAGTACTTC. Its translation is CASGKRGYQETQYF.